The TCR beta chain under discussion was sequenced for a study of blood T cell repertoires in COVID-19 (dated by TCRdb to the early 2020s). Context from the whole study: Samples covering the acute and convalescent phases of COVID-19 were provided by collaborators in the United States, Italy and Spain. The dataset comprised deeply sampled blood TCRbeta repertoires from subjects exposed to, actively infected with, or recovered from COVID-19. Nearly every sample came with metadata listing a de-identified subject ID, COVID-19 status, age in years and sex. The repertoires were made available in a free public database intended to serve as a resource for research on the immune response to SARS-CoV-2. Samples came from the ongoing ImmuneRACE study (first 160 participants) plus 1,254 subjects from 6 global collaborators. The material from the prospective study consisted of cDNA or gDNA derived from T cells, B-cell-depleted T cells, or PBMCs. HLA class I and class II types, where available, came from metadata supplied by the sample provider rather than from assay-based typing. Broader findings and caveats from the paper: Clinical and demographic metadata were provided uncurated, with the amount varying by source and participant.

This clone has a single count. Its antigen specificity is not known. The sample holds no much larger clone one base away, and base qualities are not on file. V was cut back by 6 bases and J by 3 bases, leaving a gap of 15 bases between them. Including the terminal cysteine and phenylalanine, the CDR3 comprises 15 residues. The kept DNA is CDR3 alone, 45 bases in frame from the first base. The germline V gene (reference sequence) supplies CDR1 LNHNV and CDR2 YYDKDF. TCRbeta CDR3 regions were amplified from genomic DNA by means of the immunoSEQ Assay, a bias-controlled multiplex PCR. As for the authors' bioinformatics: Nucleated cell counts per sample were estimated from amplification of reference gene primers within the assay. To quantify the absolute abundance of each unique TCRbeta CDR3 rearrangement, sequence reads were collapsed and filtered. For each sample, productive Simpson clonality was calculated as the square root of Simpson's diversity index across productive rearrangements. The source is immuneACCESS, and TCRdb retained only in-frame sequences with V and J called. Part of the clones is not carried over; for the studies checked, unresolved V genes explain less than half of this, and the remainder is unexplained. Clone size and the V and J calls come from that table; the DNA yielded D and trimming. Here the sample has 140,000 or so clones; around 84% occur a single time. Of the sample, roughly 8.7% is held by the ten largest clones.

One collaborating source in Seattle enrolled patients while the patients were actively infected and followed the patients over time throughout the course of disease. The collaborating institutions used their own protocols to collect whole blood in K2EDTA tubes. For TCRbeta analysis, collaborators shipped samples in one of three forms: frozen whole blood, isolated PBMCs, or DNA extracted from either of those sample types. This receptor was obtained from a man in his thirties or forties with COVID-19, enrolled during active disease. The chain uses TRBV15 and TRBJ2-4; a tentative D match to TRBD1 spans 6 bases. The sequencing sample was made of peripheral blood. This receptor carries the CDR3 CATSKQGMGKNIQYF. The nucleotide sequence reads TGTGCCACCAGTAAACAGGGAATGGGCAAAAACATTCAGTACTTC.